This record concerns one TCR beta chain sequence. This sample is part of a study of blood T cell repertoires in COVID-19. Turning to the study itself: Sources were T cells, B-cell-depleted T cells, or PBMCs; the material itself was cDNA or gDNA.

The authors' processing: The authors estimated nucleated cell counts from reference gene primer amplification. Repertoires were generated with immunoSEQ multiplex PCR, while TCRdb's copy carries only in-frame clones and drops some. Clone size and V and J calls were adopted from that table, with D and trimming inferred from the DNA. The sample yields some 14,000 clones, approximately 72% seen once. The sequence was obtained from a woman of 80 years or more with acute or convalescent COVID-19. Sequenced material: peripheral blood.

CDR3 residues: CASSIDSTSGTYEQYF. The CDR3 nucleotides are TGTGCCAGTAGTATAGATTCTACTAGCGGGACCTACGAGCAGTACTTC. V and J are TRBV19 and TRBJ2-7, with 10 bases that match TRBD2. Germline-derived CDR1 and CDR2 are LNHDA and SQIVND (reference sequence). Trimming took 0 bases from V and 2 from J; bases not matched to a gene: 4. The CDR3 has 16 amino acids.